A single sample gave rise to the 21 T cell receptor beta chains below, sequenced in a study of CD4 T cells in relation to SARS-CoV-2 and coronaviruses. TCRdb's copy holds only in-frame clones and misses some; the assay was immunoSEQ multiplex PCR. Of around 56,000 clones listed, around 86% were seen once; the top ten hold about 1.4%. Unexposed donor CD4+ T cells date from about 2011-2018, before the COVID-19 pandemic. Sequenced material: memory CD4+ T cells from PBMCs. These receptors originate from a human donor in good health.

This clone was recorded a few times. The chain employs TRBV19 and TRBJ1-2, with D unresolved. CDR3 length: 11 residues. Germline CDR1 reads LNHDA; CDR2 reads SQIVND (reference sequence). V was clipped by 4 bases and J by 8 bases, with 8 bases between them. The DNA of the CDR3 is TGTGCCAGTAGTAACTCTGGGGGCTACACCTTC. It specifies CASSNSGGYTF.

Comments on this clone: This sample includes further DNA sequences coding for the same CDR3. The V call is TRBV12-3 or TRBV12-4, the J call TRBJ2-7; D is unclear. Trimming shortened V by 2 bases and J by 3 bases, and 2 bases separated the two germline ends. This CDR3 contains 11 residues. This CDR3 is CASSLNYEQYF. The CDR3 nucleotides are TGTGCCAGCAGTTTAAACTACGAGCAGTACTTC.

This rearrangement joins TRBV28 to TRBJ2-1, with 7 bases lining up with TRBD2. Trimming took 6 bases from V and 7 from J; bases not matched to a gene: 6. From germline, CDR1 is MDHEN and CDR2 SYDVKM. The CDR3 runs 13 residues. DNA of the CDR3: TGTGCCAGCAGCCGTGGGGGGGGTAATGAGCAGTTCTTC. It encodes CASSRGGGNEQFF.

The CDR3 loop is CASSLRARESSYNEQFF. CDR3 DNA sequence: TGTGCCAGCAGCTTAAGGGCTAGGGAGAGCTCCTACAATGAGCAGTTCTTC. V usage is TRBV7-3 and J usage is TRBJ2-1; D is possibly TRBD2 (5 bases). This CDR3 is 17 amino acids long. V lost 1 base, J lost 0 bases, and 13 bases lay in between. Germline lookup yields CDR1 SGHTA and CDR2 FQGTGA. The whole variable domain, filled in from reference TRBV7-3 and TRBJ2-1, reads GAGVSQTPSNKVTEKGKYVELRCDPISGHTALYWYRQSLGQGPEFLIYFQGTGAADDSGLPNDRFFAVRPEGSVSTLKIQRTERGDSAVYLCASSLRARESSYNEQFFGPGTRLTVL.

CDR3 in DNA: TGTGCCAGCAGCCAAGCAGGGGGTACTGGAAACACCATATATTTT. Its translation: CASSQAGGTGNTIYF. The chain combines TRBV3-1 (or the pseudogene TRBV3-2) with TRBJ1-3; 7 nucleotides agree with TRBD1. The CDR3 has 15 amino acids. Trimming took 1 base from V and 2 from J; bases not matched to a gene: 2. Per germline, CDR1 LGHDT and CDR2 YNNKEL (reference sequence).

This clone was found once. This rearrangement joins TRBV28 to TRBJ2-7; 14 nucleotides align to TRBD2. The CDR3 consists of 20 residues. Looked up from germline, CDR1 is MDHEN and CDR2 is SYDVKM. Unmatched junction bases numbered 16, after V lost 4 bases and J lost 2 bases. CDR3 amino acids: CASSSPAAGTSGSQAYEQYF. The CDR3 DNA sequence: TGTGCCAGCAGTTCCCCCGCAGCCGGGACTAGCGGGAGCCAAGCCTACGAGCAGTACTTC.

This sequence joins TRBV27 and TRBJ1-6; D ambiguous. Trimming removed 7 bases from V and 8 bases from J, with 18 bases in between. This CDR3 region has 15 residues. Germline V gene data show CDR1 as MNHEY and CDR2 as SMNVEV (reference sequence). The CDR3 nucleotides read TGTGCCAGCACCCTGGCGCAACCCTCTGATTCACCCCTCCACTTT. Its translation: CASTLAQPSDSPLHF.

The chain uses TRBV9 and TRBJ2-1, with TRBD2 matching 11 bases. CDR1 is SGDLS and CDR2 is YYNGEE in the germline V gene. V gave up 7 bases and J gave up 8 bases; unmatched junction bases: 8. The CDR3 totals 14 residues. CDR3 residues: CASAASGRIDEQFF. In DNA, the CDR3 is TGTGCCAGCGCCGCTAGCGGGAGGATCGATGAGCAGTTCTTC.

This clone was seen only a few times. The chain is built from TRBV6-4 and TRBJ2-7, with D uncertain. The germline CDR1 and CDR2 sequences are MRHNA and SNTAGT. The CDR3 is made up of 11 amino acids. V lost 5 bases to trimming and J lost 6 bases, with 8 bases between them. This CDR3 reads CASSPRVEQYF. DNA for the CDR3: TGTGCCAGCAGTCCTAGGGTCGAGCAGTACTTC.

Only a few counts were recorded for this clone. The chain combines TRBV7-8 with TRBJ2-1, with D tentatively TRBD2 (6 bases). With 4 bases removed from V and 14 bases from J, the gap between germline ends came to 18 bases. Germline V gene data show CDR1 as SGHVS and CDR2 as FQNEAQ. The CDR3 loop spans 13 amino acids. CDR3 amino acids: CASSSRPGLPKFF. DNA of the CDR3: TGTGCCAGCAGCTCCCGGCCGGGACTCCCGAAGTTCTTC. The full variable domain, rest sourced from reference TRBV7-8 and TRBJ2-1, is GAGVSQSPRYKVAKRGQDVALRCDPISGHVSLFWYQQALGQGPEFLTYFQNEAQLDKSGLPSDRFFAERPEGSVSTLKIQRTQQEDSAVYLCASSSRPGLPKFFGPGTRLTVL.

The V call is TRBV9, the J call TRBJ2-1; 9 nucleotides align to TRBD1. There are 15 residues in the CDR3. J gave up 2 bases and V 3 bases, and 3 bases lay outside the gene matches. Germline V gene lookup returns CDR1 SGDLS and CDR2 YYNGEE. The CDR3 sequence is CASSGRDRAYNEQFF. For the CDR3, the DNA is TGTGCCAGCAGCGGCCGGGACAGGGCCTACAATGAGCAGTTCTTC.

The rearrangement links TRBV7-2 to TRBJ2-7; D possibly corresponds to TRBD1 (5 bases). Germline V gene sequence: CDR1 SGHTA, CDR2 FQGNSA. V was trimmed by 1 base and J by 0 bases, leaving 7 bases between them. CDR3 length: 14 residues. The CDR3 DNA is TGTGCCAGCAGCTTAGAGGGGAACTCCTACGAGCAGTACTTC. Translating gives CASSLEGNSYEQYF.

The V call is TRBV7-3, the J call TRBJ1-4, with unresolved D. CDR3 length equals 13 residues. The germline V gene has CDR1 SGHTA and CDR2 FQGTGA. V was clipped by 5 bases and J by 5 bases, with 9 bases between them. The CDR3 region has the DNA TGTGCCAGCAGCCCCTCCATGAATGAAAAACTGTTTTTT. Amino acids: CASSPSMNEKLFF.

The chain links TRBV4-2 to TRBJ2-7; 13 nucleotides match TRBD2. The CDR3 runs 18 residues. CDR1 is LGHNA and CDR2 is YNFKEQ in the germline V gene. With V trimmed by 1 base and J by 1 base, 7 bases remained unmatched. The CDR3 DNA is TGTGCCAGCAGCCAAGGGCCCGGGACTAGCGGGAATTCCTACGAGCAGTACTTC. Its translation is CASSQGPGTSGNSYEQYF.

This rearrangement joins TRBV6-5 to TRBJ1-4; TRBD1 agrees at 10 bases. V shed 5 bases and J 8 bases; nucleotides not matched to a gene: 8. The CDR3 covers 15 residues. CDR1 MNHEY and CDR2 SVGAGI come from the germline V gene. CDR3 sequence (DNA): TGTGCCAGCAGTATGGGACAGGGGAAGGGCGAAAAACTGTTTTTT. This sequence encodes CASSMGQGKGEKLFF.

The chain joins TRBV12-3 or TRBV12-4 to TRBJ2-1; D gene unclear. V was shortened by 5 bases and J by 10 bases, with 15 bases between the two germline ends. This CDR3 region has 13 residues. In DNA, the CDR3 is TGTGCCAGCAGTCCCGTCCCGCTCGGGGAGCAGTTCTTC. It translates to CASSPVPLGEQFF.

This clone was counted once. This chain joins TRBV5-4 and TRBJ2-6, with D maybe TRBD1 (6 bases). CDR1 is SGHNT and CDR2 is YYREEE in the germline V gene (reference sequence). The CDR3 contains 18 residues. V was cut by 4 bases and J by 2 bases, with 19 bases left in between. CDR3 bases: TGTGCCAGCAGCCAGAAATCCCCCACAGGGACTGGGGCCAACGTCCTGACTTTC. Amino acid sequence: CASSQKSPTGTGANVLTF.

The J gene is TRBJ2-3, the V gene TRBV10-3; D unresolved. The V end lost 2 bases, the J end lost 2 bases, and 11 bases lay between the germline ends. The CDR3 runs to 15 residues. Germline assignment: CDR1 ENHRY and CDR2 SYGVKD. CDR3 in DNA: TGTGCCATCAGTGAGGAAAAGCGTATCACAGATACGCAGTATTTT. This encodes CAISEEKRITDTQYF.

This chain connects TRBV29-1 to TRBJ1-2; tentative D call: TRBD1 (6 bases). Trimming cost V 3 bases and J 0 bases, with 14 bases left between them. This CDR3 region has 15 residues. Germline loops: CDR1 SQVTM, CDR2 ANQGSEA. The CDR3 spells CSVEDSRSANYGYTF. The CDR3 nucleotides are TGCAGCGTTGAGGACAGCCGGTCGGCTAACTATGGCTACACCTTC.

The chain joins TRBV6-5 to TRBJ1-4; TRBD1 matches 7 bases. CDR1 is MNHEY and CDR2 is SVGAGI in the germline V gene. CDR3 size: 13 residues. Trimming at V came to 9 bases and at J to 7 bases, leaving 8 bases not matched to a gene. The CDR3 bases are TGTGCCAGTAGCAGGGGGTTAGGTGAAAAACTGTTTTTT. Protein sequence: CASSRGLGEKLFF.

The chain couples TRBV18 to TRBJ2-5, with D possibly TRBD1 on 5 matching bases. V was cut by 3 bases and J by 3 bases, with 8 bases left in between. The CDR3 has 13 amino acids. The germline gives CDR1 KGHSH, CDR2 LQKENI. The CDR3 DNA is TGTGCCAGCTCACCTGGACAAGAAGAGACCCAGTACTTC. It specifies CASSPGQEETQYF.